The rows below give T cell receptor beta chains drawn from one sample of a study of metastatic and nonmetastatic thyroid tumors. Through MiXCR, TCRdb re-clonotyped the PCR reads. The data show roughly 30,000 clones, with 25% to 30% seen just once and roughly 32% held by the top ten. Sample: blood. The receptors were gathered from a female donor with papillary thyroid cancer or a benign thyroid nodule (not recorded which). Some clones in this sample may be carry-over from other donors' samples. Both conserved end residues are part of each CDR3. The D gene is left open where the match is weak. Part of the rows lack a size; the others show once, few, many or a class for expanded clones.

V gene: TRBV6-1; D gene: NA; clone size: NA; J gene: TRBJ2-6; CDR3 protein: CASGKGHSGANVLTF; CDR3 DNA: TGTGCCAGCGGTAAAGGGCATTCTGGGGCCAACGTCCTGACTTTC
V gene: TRBV27; D gene: NA; clone size: NA; J gene: TRBJ1-1; CDR3 protein: CASSLGRGTEAFF; CDR3 DNA: TGTGCCAGCAGTTTAGGCAGGGGAACTGAAGCTTTCTTT
V gene: TRBV6-1; D gene: TRBD1; clone size: few; J gene: TRBJ1-2; CDR3 protein: CASSFSDRAVYGYTF; CDR3 DNA: TGTGCCAGCAGTTTTTCAGACAGGGCGGTCTATGGCTACACCTTC
V gene: TRBV5-6; D gene: NA; clone size: NA; J gene: TRBJ1-2; CDR3 protein: CASITSGPLPLYGYTF; CDR3 DNA: TGTGCCAGCATTACCTCGGGTCCTCTCCCCCTCTATGGCTACACCTTC
V gene: TRBV29-1; D gene: NA; clone size: many; J gene: TRBJ2-7; CDR3 protein: CSVEGGRIPKSYEQYF; CDR3 DNA: TGCAGCGTTGAAGGGGGGCGGATCCCGAAATCTTACGAGCAGTACTTC
V gene: TRBV15; D gene: TRBD2; clone size: many; J gene: TRBJ2-3; CDR3 protein: CATSRDLSRLAGVSDTQYF; CDR3 DNA: TGTGCCACCAGCAGAGATCTGTCCAGGCTAGCGGGAGTTTCAGATACGCAGTATTTT
V gene: TRBV6-5; D gene: NA; clone size: few; J gene: TRBJ1-5; CDR3 protein: CASEVRAVQPQHF; CDR3 DNA: TGTGCCAGCGAGGTTAGAGCAGTGCAGCCCCAGCATTTT
V gene: TRBV20-1; D gene: TRBD2; clone size: many; J gene: TRBJ2-1; CDR3 protein: CSAPEGLAGADNEQFF; CDR3 DNA: TGCAGTGCCCCTGAAGGACTAGCGGGAGCGGATAATGAGCAGTTCTTC
V gene: TRBV15; D gene: NA; clone size: many; J gene: TRBJ1-3; CDR3 protein: CATSRDEAGVGNTIYF; CDR3 DNA: TGTGCCACCAGCAGAGATGAGGCAGGGGTGGGAAACACCATATATTTT
V gene: TRBV29-1; D gene: NA; clone size: many; J gene: TRBJ2-7; CDR3 protein: CSVDGDSPYEQYF; CDR3 DNA: TGCAGCGTTGATGGCGACTCACCCTACGAGCAGTACTTC
V gene: TRBV19; D gene: NA; clone size: few; J gene: TRBJ1-3; CDR3 protein: CASTAGTGFGNAIYF; CDR3 DNA: TGTGCCAGTACGGCAGGCACAGGGTTCGGAAATGCCATATATTTT
V gene: TRBV7-6; D gene: NA; clone size: NA; J gene: TRBJ2-3; CDR3 protein: CASSLSGTDTQYF; CDR3 DNA: TGTGCTAGCAGCTTGAGTGGCACAGATACGCAGTATTTT
V gene: TRBV6-1; D gene: NA; clone size: NA; J gene: TRBJ2-7; CDR3 protein: CASSKEETYEQYF; CDR3 DNA: TGTGCCAGCAGTAAAGAGGAAACCTACGAGCAGTACTTC
V gene: TRBV28; D gene: NA; clone size: many; J gene: TRBJ2-6; CDR3 protein: CASSLRPPISGANVLTF; CDR3 DNA: TGTGCCAGCAGTTTACGCCCTCCTATCTCTGGGGCCAACGTCCTGACTTTC
V gene: TRBV28; D gene: TRBD2; clone size: many; J gene: TRBJ2-2; CDR3 protein: CASTNPGTSSTGELFF; CDR3 DNA: TGTGCCAGTACAAATCCCGGGACTAGCAGCACCGGGGAGCTGTTTTTT
V gene: TRBV20-1; D gene: TRBD1; clone size: many; J gene: TRBJ1-2; CDR3 protein: CSATSGTGFGYTF; CDR3 DNA: TGCAGTGCTACTTCCGGGACAGGTTTTGGCTACACCTTC
V gene: TRBV19; D gene: NA; clone size: many; J gene: TRBJ1-1; CDR3 protein: CASSLGGRVTEAFF; CDR3 DNA: TGTGCCAGTAGTCTGGGGGGCAGGGTCACTGAAGCTTTCTTT
V gene: TRBV2; D gene: NA; clone size: NA; J gene: TRBJ2-2; CDR3 protein: CASSEQVFRGELFF; CDR3 DNA: TGTGCCAGCAGTGAACAGGTCTTCCGGGGTGAACTGTTTTTT
V gene: TRBV2; D gene: TRBD1; clone size: many; J gene: TRBJ1-2; CDR3 protein: CASSEREGAPYGYTF; CDR3 DNA: TGTGCCAGCAGTGAAAGGGAGGGGGCGCCTTATGGCTACACCTTC
V gene: TRBV20-1; D gene: NA; clone size: NA; J gene: TRBJ2-7; CDR3 protein: CSARGVGENSYEQYF; CDR3 DNA: TGCAGTGCTAGGGGAGTGGGGGAGAACTCATACGAGCAGTACTTC
V gene: TRBV20-1; D gene: NA; clone size: many; J gene: TRBJ2-1; CDR3 protein: CSALRDTGPGQFF; CDR3 DNA: TGCAGTGCGCTCCGGGACACCGGTCCAGGGCAGTTCTTC
V gene: TRBV5-4; D gene: TRBD1; clone size: NA; J gene: TRBJ2-7; CDR3 protein: CASSFLPGGSYEQYF; CDR3 DNA: TGTGCCAGCAGCTTCCTCCCAGGGGGCTCCTACGAGCAGTACTTC
V gene: TRBV5-1; D gene: TRBD1; clone size: NA; J gene: TRBJ2-2; CDR3 protein: CASSTGTGMLGQLYF; CDR3 DNA: TGCGCCAGCAGCACCGGGACAGGGATGCTAGGGCAGCTGTATTTT
V gene: TRBV7-9; D gene: NA; clone size: NA; J gene: TRBJ1-2; CDR3 protein: CASSLEGGSYCYTF; CDR3 DNA: TGTGCCAGCAGCTTAGAGGGGGGCTCTTATTGCTACACCTTC
V gene: TRBV7-9; D gene: NA; clone size: many; J gene: TRBJ1-1; CDR3 protein: CASSREGNTEAFF; CDR3 DNA: TGTGCCAGCAGCCGAGAGGGGAACACTGAAGCTTTCTTT
V gene: TRBV19; D gene: NA; clone size: NA; J gene: TRBJ1-2; CDR3 protein: CASSLTGNTNYGYTF; CDR3 DNA: TGTGCCAGTAGCCTGACAGGCAATACCAACTATGGCTACACCTTC
V gene: TRBV29-1; D gene: NA; clone size: many; J gene: TRBJ2-2; CDR3 protein: CSGRGTGELFF; CDR3 DNA: TGCAGCGGGAGGGGGACCGGGGAGCTGTTTTTT
V gene: TRBV2; D gene: NA; clone size: few; J gene: TRBJ1-5; CDR3 protein: CASSSGGVGQPQHF; CDR3 DNA: TGTGCCAGCAGTTCCGGGGGCGTGGGACAGCCCCAGCATTTT
V gene: TRBV15; D gene: NA; clone size: NA; J gene: TRBJ2-7; CDR3 protein: CATSSGILGSYEQYF; CDR3 DNA: TGTGCCACCAGCAGTGGTATACTGGGCTCCTACGAGCAGTACTTC
V gene: TRBV13; D gene: NA; clone size: many; J gene: TRBJ1-4; CDR3 protein: CASSLNSELFF; CDR3 DNA: TGTGCCAGCAGCTTAAATTCCGAACTGTTTTTT
V gene: TRBV18; D gene: NA; clone size: NA; J gene: TRBJ1-1; CDR3 protein: CVSSMPRGLGTEAFF; CDR3 DNA: TGTGTCAGCTCCATGCCGCGTGGGTTGGGCACTGAAGCTTTCTTT
V gene: TRBV6-1; D gene: NA; clone size: NA; J gene: TRBJ2-3; CDR3 protein: CASSHHTDTQYF; CDR3 DNA: TGTGCCAGCAGTCACCACACAGATACGCAGTATTTT
V gene: TRBV4-2; D gene: TRBD2; clone size: NA; J gene: TRBJ2-1; CDR3 protein: CASSPTSGRVGEQFF; CDR3 DNA: TGTGCCAGCAGCCCAACTAGCGGGAGAGTCGGTGAGCAGTTCTTC
V gene: TRBV4-1; D gene: NA; clone size: few; J gene: TRBJ1-5; CDR3 protein: CASSQDFGFRNKPEHF; CDR3 DNA: TGCGCCAGCAGCCAAGATTTCGGGTTTAGAAATAAGCCCGAGCATTTT
V gene: TRBV19; D gene: TRBD2; clone size: NA; J gene: TRBJ2-1; CDR3 protein: CASSTGLTSASYNEQFF; CDR3 DNA: TGTGCCAGTAGTACAGGACTGACTAGCGCTTCCTACAATGAGCAGTTCTTC
V gene: TRBV12-3/TRBV12-4; D gene: NA; clone size: few; J gene: TRBJ1-5; CDR3 protein: CASSLFGRLSNQPQHF; CDR3 DNA: TGTGCCAGCAGCCTATTTGGGAGGCTTAGCAATCAGCCCCAGCATTTT
V gene: TRBV6-1; D gene: NA; clone size: NA; J gene: TRBJ2-7; CDR3 protein: CASNLDSVGYEHYF; CDR3 DNA: TGTGCCAGCAACCTAGACAGTGTAGGCTACGAGCATTACTTC
V gene: TRBV14; D gene: TRBD2; clone size: many; J gene: TRBJ2-5; CDR3 protein: CASSQGTSGGETQYF; CDR3 DNA: TGTGCCAGCAGCCAAGGGACTAGCGGGGGCGAGACCCAGTACTTC